These T cell receptor beta chains were read from a single sample in a study of cytomegalovirus exposure and HLA in healthy donors. The protocol was immunoSEQ multiplex PCR, while the TCRdb copy is restricted to in-frame clones and leaves out a portion. The sample consists of over 80,000 clones, 82% of them appearing once. The sequenced material came from PBMCs. The receptors stem from a man in his fifties in good health and CMV-seronegative. The CDR3 runs from the conserved cysteine through the conserved F or W. The D gene is left open where the match is weak. Clone size is given for some rows only: seen once, a few or many times, or a class if the clone is expanded.

TRBD2	TRBV9	-	TRBJ2-5	TGTGCCAGCAGCGTAGGGGGGGGACTTCAAGAGACCCAGTACTTC	CASSVGGGLQETQYF
-	TRBV10-3	-	TRBJ2-1	TGTGCCATCAGTGAGTCGGGGGCCCAGTTCTTC	CAISESGAQFF
TRBD1	TRBV9	-	TRBJ2-1	TGTGCCAGCAGCGTAGGAGGGACAGGGGGCTACAATGAGCAGTTCTTC	CASSVGGTGGYNEQFF
TRBD1	TRBV2	-	TRBJ2-3	TGTGCCAGCAGTGTCGGACAGGTTTTTCCCACAGATACGCAGTATTTT	CASSVGQVFPTDTQYF
-	TRBV27	-	TRBJ2-5	TGTGCCAGCAGTTCTTACAGGGAATTTCGGGAGACCCAGTACTTC	CASSSYREFRETQYF
TRBD1	TRBV11-2	-	TRBJ1-3	TGTGCCAGCAGCTCGGACAGGGGAAACACCATATATTTT	CASSSDRGNTIYF
TRBD2	TRBV7-7	-	TRBJ2-1	TGTGCTAGCAGCCCGACTAGCGCCAGAGGAGAGCAGTTCTTC	CASSPTSARGEQFF
-	TRBV9	-	TRBJ2-1	TGTGCCAGCAGCTCCCGAGGGAGGAAGGGCAATGAGCAGTTCTTC	CASSSRGRKGNEQFF
TRBD2	TRBV6-6	-	TRBJ2-3	TGTGCCAGCAGCCTCAGCGGGAGCGCCACAGATACGCAGTATTTT	CASSLSGSATDTQYF
-	TRBV11-3	-	TRBJ2-1	TGTGCCAGCAGCTTAGATAGACACGTTTACAATGAGCAGTTCTTC	CASSLDRHVYNEQFF
-	TRBV9	-	TRBJ1-5	TGTGCCAGCAGCTTTTCAGGGAGGCAGCCCCAGCATTTT	CASSFSGRQPQHF
-	TRBV5-6	-	TRBJ2-5	TGTGCCAGCAGCTTGGGCGGAGAAGAGACCCAGTACTTC	CASSLGGEETQYF
TRBD1	TRBV2	-	TRBJ1-1	TGTGCCAGCACCGTGGGGACAGGGGGTAACACTGAAGCTTTCTTT	CASTVGTGGNTEAFF
-	TRBV19	-	TRBJ2-7	TGTGCCAGTTCGCAGGGAAAGGGTTACGAGCAGTACTTC	CASSQGKGYEQYF
-	TRBV15	-	TRBJ2-3	TGTGCCACCAGCATAATTAGCACAGATACGCAGTATTTT	CATSIISTDTQYF
-	TRBV6-6	-	TRBJ2-7	TGTGCCAGCAGTTATGGGGACAACTCCTACGAGCAGTACTTC	CASSYGDNSYEQYF
-	TRBV6-6	-	TRBJ2-2	TGTGCCAGCAGCTGGACAGGGGAGCTGTTTTTT	CASSWTGELFF
-	TRBV5-5	-	TRBJ1-4	TGTGCCAGCAGCTTGGCCCCAGTTCTAACTAATGAAAAACTGTTTTTT	CASSLAPVLTNEKLFF
-	TRBV10-2	-	TRBJ2-1	TGCGCCAGCAGTGAGTTCCAGCGGGCCTACAATGAGCAGTTCTTC	CASSEFQRAYNEQFF
-	TRBV5-1	-	TRBJ1-2	TGCGCCAGCAGCTTGGCGTTCCGAGACTCCGGCTACACCTTC	CASSLAFRDSGYTF
-	TRBV5-4	-	TRBJ1-3	TGTGCCAGCAGCTTAAGAGGTCGGCCTAGCTCTGGAAACACCATATATTTT	CASSLRGRPSSGNTIYF
TRBD2	TRBV30	-	TRBJ2-7	TGTGCCTGGAGCCCGGGACTAGCGGGCTACGAGCAGTACTTC	CAWSPGLAGYEQYF
TRBD1	TRBV5-1	-	TRBJ1-3	TGCGCCAGCAGCTTACAGGGGGAACTTGGAAACACCATATATTTT	CASSLQGELGNTIYF
TRBD2	TRBV19	-	TRBJ2-1	TGTGCCAGTATCGTCGGTAGCGGGAGGAATAGTGAGCAGTTCTTC	CASIVGSGRNSEQFF
TRBD1	TRBV7-2	-	TRBJ2-7	TGTGCCAGCAGCCCGGGACAGAACTTTTACGAGCAGTACTTC	CASSPGQNFYEQYF
-	TRBV5-1	-	TRBJ1-2	TGCGCCAGCAGCTTGGGCGGGAACTATGGCTACACCTTC	CASSLGGNYGYTF
TRBD1	TRBV5-6	-	TRBJ1-2	TGTGCCAGCAGCTTGCTTTCTTCAGGGGGCTTTGGCTATGGCTACCCCTTC	CASSLLSSGGFGYGYPF
-	TRBV7-9	once	TRBJ2-3	TGTGCCAGCAGCTTAAGCACAGGGACGATTAGCACAGATACGCAGTATTTT	CASSLSTGTISTDTQYF
TRBD1	TRBV28	-	TRBJ1-1	TGTGCCAGCAGATCCGGGACAGGGGACACTGAAGCTTTCTTT	CASRSGTGDTEAFF
-	TRBV27	-	TRBJ2-2	TGTGCCAGCAGACACCTTACGAACACCGGGGAGCTGTTTTTT	CASRHLTNTGELFF
-	TRBV2	-	TRBJ2-7	TGTGCCAGCAGTGAAGCGAGCCGCCGCTCCTACGAGCAGTACTTC	CASSEASRRSYEQYF
-	TRBV27	-	TRBJ1-1	TGTGCCAGCAGTTTAATAAGCGGCCTCCGAGCTACTGAAGCTTTCTTT	CASSLISGLRATEAFF
-	TRBV27	-	TRBJ1-5	TGTGCCAGCAGTTTATCCAGGAATCAGCCCCAGCATTTT	CASSLSRNQPQHF
-	TRBV6-5	-	TRBJ2-5	TGTGCCAGCAGTCCCACTTCCCAAGAGACCCAGTACTTC	CASSPTSQETQYF
TRBD2	TRBV7-3	once	TRBJ2-5	TGTGCCAGCAGCTTGAACACAGCGGGAGGATTAGAGACCCAGTACTTC	CASSLNTAGGLETQYF
-	TRBV9	-	TRBJ2-1	TGTGCCAGCAGCGGAGCCAGGGTCCATGAGCAGTTCTTC	CASSGARVHEQFF
TRBD2	TRBV28	-	TRBJ2-1	TGTGCCAGCAGACCGACTAGCGGGGCCTACAATGAGCAGTTCTTC	CASRPTSGAYNEQFF
TRBD1	TRBV5-1	-	TRBJ2-7	TGCGCCAGCAGCTTCCCACGAGACAGGGGAAAGTGTATCCACGAGCAGTACTTC	CASSFPRDRGKCIHEQYF
-	TRBV18	once	TRBJ1-4	TGTGCCAGCTCACAACATACAGGTGAAAAACTGTTTTTT	CASSQHTGEKLFF
TRBD1	TRBV6-6	-	TRBJ2-2	TGTGCCAGCAGCAGGGACAGGGGAAGTTCCACCGGGGAGCTGTTTTTT	CASSRDRGSSTGELFF
TRBD1	TRBV27	-	TRBJ1-5	TGTGCCAGCAGTGGAGGGACAGTTGGCAATCAGCCCCAGCATTTT	CASSGGTVGNQPQHF
TRBD1	TRBV2	-	TRBJ1-1	TGTGCCAGCAGGGCAGACAGGGGGGGCACTGAAGCTTTCTTT	CASRADRGGTEAFF
-	TRBV5-1	-	TRBJ2-5	TGCGCCAGCAGCTTGGTGCCCGGGCAAGAGACCCAGTACTTC	CASSLVPGQETQYF
TRBD1	TRBV10-3	-	TRBJ2-7	TGTGCCATCAGTTCAGGGGGCTTATACGAGCAGTACTTC	CAISSGGLYEQYF
TRBD2	TRBV4-1	-	TRBJ2-7	TGCGCCAGCAGCCAAGACAGCGGGAGCGGCTACGAGCAGTACTTC	CASSQDSGSGYEQYF
TRBD1	TRBV9	once	TRBJ1-2	TGTGCCAGCAGCGCCGAACCGGGACAGGCCTATGGCTACACCTTC	CASSAEPGQAYGYTF
-	TRBV28	-	TRBJ1-1	TGTGCCAGCAGTTCTGGGGCAGGCCCGGGGAACACTGAAGCTTTCTTT	CASSSGAGPGNTEAFF